Presented here are 32 T cell receptor beta chains from one specimen sequenced in a study of blood T cell repertoires in COVID-19. Sequencing was performed with immunoSEQ multiplex PCR; in TCRdb, only in-frame clones are kept and a portion is missing. The table lists approximately 350,000 clones, more than 80% of them singletons. The sample comprised PBMCs or T cells enriched from blood (not recorded which). Receptors originate from a young man who had recovered from COVID-19.

The rearrangement links TRBV20-1 to TRBJ2-7; D remains unclear. The CDR3 consists of 12 residues. CDR1 and CDR2 (germline): DFQATT, SNEGSKA (reference sequence). Trimming took off 3 bases at V and 4 bases at J, with 10 bases between the two ends. The CDR3 DNA reads as TGCAGTGCTAGTTATAGCCCGTACGAGCAGTACTTC. This sequence encodes CSASYSPYEQYF.

The rearrangement links TRBV12-3 or TRBV12-4 to TRBJ1-6, with D perhaps matching TRBD1 (5 bases). V shed 3 bases and J shed 7 bases, with 7 bases lying between them. This CDR3 region has 13 residues. The CDR3 DNA is TGTGCCAGCAGTTTTAACAGGAATTCACCCCTCCACTTT. This sequence encodes CASSFNRNSPLHF.

This clone was seen only once. The V gene is TRBV3-1 (or the pseudogene TRBV3-2), the J gene TRBJ2-3; D not resolved. The CDR3 is 12 amino acids. Trimming shortened V by 1 base and J by 9 bases, and 8 bases separated the two germline ends. Germline V gene data show CDR1 as LGHDT and CDR2 as YNNKEL (reference sequence). CDR3 residues: CASSQVGLTQYF. The CDR3 coding sequence is TGTGCCAGCAGCCAAGTGGGCCTGACGCAGTATTTT.

With respect to this clone: This sample also contains other DNA sequences that code for the same CDR3. This chain links TRBV28 with TRBJ2-7; TRBD1 matches at 7 bases. Germline-derived CDR1 and CDR2 are MDHEN and SYDVKM. The junction had 1 base not matched to a gene; V was cut back by 0 bases and J by 2 bases. CDR3 length: 14 amino acids. The CDR3 loop is CASSLWQGAYEQYF. CDR3 bases: TGTGCCAGCAGTTTATGGCAGGGGGCCTACGAGCAGTACTTC. Full variable domain (outside the CDR3, taken from reference TRBV28 and TRBJ2-7): DVKVTQSSRYLVKRTGEKVFLECVQDMDHENMFWYRQDPGLGLRLIYFSYDVKMKEKGDIPEGYSVSREKKERFSLILESASTNQTSMYLCASSLWQGAYEQYFGPGTRLTVT.

This chain uses TRBV7-2 with TRBJ2-7, with 7 positions matching TRBD2. V trimming: 8 bases; J trimming: 8 bases; junction bases outside the gene matches: 12. The CDR3 totals 13 residues. Per the germline V gene, CDR1 is SGHTA and CDR2 is FQGNSA. The CDR3 spells CASGGGRDSQQYF. CDR3 nucleotide sequence: TGTGCCAGCGGGGGAGGGCGGGATTCTCAGCAGTACTTC.

V gene TRBV5-4 combines with J gene TRBJ2-7; D is unclear. Germline assignment: CDR1 SGHNT and CDR2 YYREEE (reference sequence). Trimming shortened V by 4 bases and J by 5 bases, and 10 bases separated the two germline ends. This CDR3 has 12 amino acids. CDR3 bases: TGTGCCAGCAGCGACTTTTTCGACGAGCAGTACTTC. Translation: CASSDFFDEQYF.

This clone was seen once. The chain is built from TRBV27 and TRBJ2-1, with no clear D. In germline, CDR1 is MNHEY, CDR2 SMNVEV (reference sequence). Trimming pared 10 bases from V and 3 bases from J, leaving 10 bases between. The CDR3 is 12 amino acids. The CDR3 bases are TGTGCCACCGCGACTGGCTACAATGAGCAGTTCTTC. Translation gives CATATGYNEQFF.

The rearrangement links TRBV7-9 to TRBJ1-2; the match to TRBD1 covers 9 bases. The CDR3 runs to 15 residues. Trimming cost V 6 bases and J 5 bases; bases outside gene matches: 10. Germline V gives CDR1 SEHNR, CDR2 FQNEAQ (reference sequence). Here the CDR3 DNA reads TGTGCCAGCAGTCCCTCGACAGGGGGAATTTATGGCTACACCTTC. It translates to CASSPSTGGIYGYTF.

The chain employs TRBV27 and TRBJ2-7; 7 bases are shared with TRBD1. The V segment lost 6 bases and the J segment 4 bases; nucleotides outside the gene matches: 9. Germline lookup yields CDR1 MNHEY and CDR2 SMNVEV (reference sequence). CDR3 size: 14 residues. The DNA for the CDR3 is TGTGCCAGCAGACTACAGGGGCAAGGGTACGAGCAGTACTTC. Its protein is CASRLQGQGYEQYF.

On this clone itself: A junction boundary mismatches the germline segment, possibly from a read error. This chain links TRBV11-1 with TRBJ2-3; possibly TRBD1 for D (6 bases). The CDR3 is made up of 10 amino acids. Germline V gene lookup returns CDR1 SGHAT and CDR2 FQDESV (reference sequence). CDR3 region: CHRGTDTQYF. The CDR3 bases are TGCCACAGGGGCACAGATACGCAGTATTTT.

The CDR3 nucleotides are TGTGCCAGTAGTACATGGACAGGGCTCACCTACAATGAGCAGTTCTTC. The encoded protein is CASSTWTGLTYNEQFF. V and J are TRBV19 and TRBJ2-1; 8 nucleotides agree with TRBD1. V lost 4 bases to trimming and J lost 2 bases; unmatched junction nucleotides: 7. The V gene's germline CDR1 is LNHDA and CDR2 SQIVND (reference sequence). The CDR3 loop spans 16 amino acids.

V gene TRBV7-3 combines with J gene TRBJ1-2; 7 positions match TRBD1. There are 12 residues in the CDR3. The germline CDR1 and CDR2 sequences are SGHTA and FQGTGA. V lost 11 bases, J lost 8 bases, and 11 bases stayed unmatched. The DNA for the CDR3 is TGTGCCCCCACATTGACAGGGAGAGGCTACACCTTC. Amino acids: CAPTLTGRGYTF.

CDR3: CASRQNGIGNTEAFF. CDR3 DNA sequence: TGCGCCAGCCGTCAAAACGGGATCGGGAACACTGAAGCTTTCTTT. The chain is built from TRBV5-1 and TRBJ1-1; no definite D call. This CDR3 contains 15 residues. Germline V gene lookup returns CDR1 SGHRS and CDR2 YFSETQ. Between the trimmed V and J ends, which lost 7 bases and 1 base, there was a span of 17 bases.

The chain employs TRBV6-6 and TRBJ1-2; the match to TRBD1 covers 9 bases. This CDR3 comprises 13 residues. Germline CDR1 MNHNY, CDR2 SVGAGI (reference sequence). Losses at the gene ends were 2 bases for V and 6 bases for J; bases not matched to a gene: 1. The CDR3 reads CASSYGTGHGYTF. CDR3 nucleotide sequence: TGTGCCAGCAGTTACGGGACAGGGCATGGCTACACCTTC.

Note on this clone: Other DNA variants within this sample encode the same CDR3. The chain employs TRBV5-4 and TRBJ1-5, with D tentatively TRBD1 (5 bases). Germline CDR1 SGHNT, CDR2 YYREEE (reference sequence). V was cut by 1 base and J by 1 base, with 6 bases left in between. The CDR3 has 14 residues. The CDR3 here is CASSLRGSNQPQHF. Written as DNA, the CDR3 is TGTGCCAGCAGCTTGAGGGGAAGCAATCAGCCCCAGCATTTT.

V gene TRBV25-1 combines with J gene TRBJ2-3, with 8 bases matching TRBD2. With V trimmed by 3 bases and J by 2 bases, 4 bases remained unmatched. The germline gives CDR1 MGHDK, CDR2 SYGVNS. This CDR3 has 15 residues. For the CDR3, the DNA is TGTGCCAGCAGTGATAGCGGGACCACCACAGATACGCAGTATTTT. This translates into CASSDSGTTTDTQYF.

V and J are TRBV5-5 and TRBJ2-5; 10 bases agree with TRBD1. The J segment lost 5 bases and the V segment lost 6 bases, leaving 7 bases of the junction unmatched. Germline CDR1 SGHKS, CDR2 YYEKEE (reference sequence). The CDR3 extends over 14 amino acids. Written as DNA, the CDR3 is TGTGCCAGCATCTCCCGGGACAGGGGTGAGACCCAGTACTTC. This translates into CASISRDRGETQYF.

The CDR3 loop reads CASRQGLEQPQHF. The CDR3 nucleotides are TGTGCCAGCAGACAGGGGCTTGAGCAGCCCCAGCATTTT. V gene TRBV6-5 combines with J gene TRBJ1-5, with 7 bases identical to TRBD1. CDR3 length: 13 amino acids. V lost 6 bases to trimming and J lost 7 bases; unmatched junction nucleotides: 6. Looked up from germline, CDR1 is MNHEY and CDR2 is SVGAGI.

This chain links TRBV19 with TRBJ2-1; no clear D gene. Trimming stripped 7 bases from V and 4 bases from J, with 8 bases between. Germline V gives CDR1 LNHDA, CDR2 SQIVND (reference sequence). This CDR3 has 12 amino acids. CDR3 residues: CASIGGYNEQFF. The CDR3 DNA reads TGTGCCAGTATCGGCGGATACAATGAGCAGTTCTTC.

The chain has TRBV18 and TRBJ1-1; 7 bases are a match to TRBD1. Germline trimming cut 3 bases from V and 4 bases from J; bases unmatched to any gene: 11. The germline V gene has CDR1 KGHSH and CDR2 LQKENI. The CDR3 runs to 16 residues. The CDR3: CASSPPGQNPGTEAFF. The CDR3 DNA reads TGTGCCAGCTCACCGCCGGGACAGAATCCAGGCACTGAAGCTTTCTTT.

The J gene is TRBJ1-2, the V gene TRBV25-1; a weak D match, TRBD1 (6 bases). Germline V gene sequence: CDR1 MGHDK, CDR2 SYGVNS. V lost 3 bases to trimming and J lost 3 bases, with 14 bases between them. The CDR3 runs 15 residues. The CDR3 coding sequence is TGTGCCAGCAGTGATTGGGGGGGCGCGGACTATGGCTACACCTTC. Translation: CASSDWGGADYGYTF.

The gene calls are TRBV12-5 and TRBJ2-1; 10 bases align to TRBD2. CDR3 length: 15 amino acids. The V and J ends lost 6 bases and 4 bases, in that order; junction bases with no gene match: 6. Germline V CDR1 and CDR2: LGHNT, FRNRAP. CDR3 sequence: CASGAGGIFYNEQFF. The DNA of the CDR3 is TGTGCTAGTGGAGCGGGGGGGATTTTTTACAATGAGCAGTTCTTC.

This clone appeared a single time. The chain uses TRBV15 and TRBJ2-1; 11 positions agree with TRBD1. This CDR3 has 15 residues. Germline V gene sequence: CDR1 LNHNV, CDR2 YYDKDF (reference sequence). V was pared by 11 bases and J by 3 bases, with 9 bases of the junction left unmatched. CDR3 in DNA: TGTGCCGCCACCGGGACAGGGGGGCACTACAATGAGCAGTTCTTC. Translated, it gives CAATGTGGHYNEQFF.

V is TRBV28 and J is TRBJ2-7; tentatively, D is TRBD2 (6 bases). Germline V lookup: CDR1 MDHEN, CDR2 SYDVKM. V gave up 2 bases and J gave up 2 bases, with 10 bases separating them. There are 14 residues in the CDR3. The CDR3 spells CASSLDGGTYEQYF. Here the CDR3 DNA reads TGTGCCAGCAGTTTAGATGGGGGGACCTACGAGCAGTACTTC.

CDR3 loop: CASSLAGEINQPQHF. The DNA for the CDR3 is TGTGCCAGCAGCTTGGCGGGAGAAATTAATCAGCCCCAGCATTTT. The chain combines TRBV5-8 with TRBJ1-5; D is ambiguous. This CDR3 is 15 amino acids long. V lost 0 bases to trimming and J lost 4 bases, with 11 bases between them. The germline gives CDR1 SGHTS, CDR2 YDEGEE.

CDR3 loop: CASRKQGAIYEQYF. The CDR3 DNA follows: TGTGCCAGCAGGAAACAGGGGGCGATCTACGAGCAGTACTTC. The V gene is TRBV5-6, the J gene TRBJ2-7; the match to TRBD1 covers 9 bases. Looked up from germline, CDR1 is SGHDT and CDR2 is YYEEEE. The junction had 6 bases not matched to a gene; V was cut back by 5 bases and J by 3 bases. This CDR3 comprises 14 residues.

This clone was seen once. The rearrangement joins TRBV27 to TRBJ2-1; 9 positions agree with TRBD2. Trimming at V came to 1 base and at J to 0 bases, leaving 4 bases not matched to a gene. The germline gives CDR1 MNHEY, CDR2 SMNVEV (reference sequence). This CDR3 has 17 residues. DNA of the CDR3: TGTGCCAGCAGTTTATGGGCACTAGCGGGCTCCTACAATGAGCAGTTCTTC. Translated: CASSLWALAGSYNEQFF.

V is TRBV4-3 and J is TRBJ1-1, with D uncertain. Germline CDR1 is LGHNA and CDR2 is YSLEER. The CDR3 has 18 residues. V was pared by 0 bases and J by 2 bases, with 19 bases between. The CDR3 protein is CASSQDRSAGWGNTEAFF. The CDR3 DNA follows: TGCGCCAGCAGCCAAGATCGGTCGGCGGGGTGGGGAAACACTGAAGCTTTCTTT.

The rearrangement uses TRBV10-3 and TRBJ1-5; D may be TRBD1 (5 bases). V was cut by 4 bases and J by 3 bases, with 10 bases left in between. CDR1 is ENHRY, CDR2 SYGVKD, per germline. The length of the CDR3 is 14 residues. Here the CDR3 DNA reads TGTGCCATCAGTGCTTCAGGGTACAATCAGCCCCAGCATTTT. Translating gives CAISASGYNQPQHF.

This chain joins TRBV18 and TRBJ1-1, with TRBD1 as a possible D gene (5 bases). This CDR3 comprises 14 residues. V lost 3 bases and J lost 4, with 12 bases in between. The germline V gene encodes CDR1 KGHSH and CDR2 LQKENI. The CDR3 region is CASSPGRVGTEAFF. Written as DNA, the CDR3 is TGTGCCAGCTCACCGGGCAGGGTAGGCACTGAAGCTTTCTTT.

The count of this clone is one. The V and J genes are TRBV30 and TRBJ2-1, with D unresolved. This CDR3 is 12 amino acids long. Germline V gene data show CDR1 as GTSNPN and CDR2 as SVGIG (reference sequence). V was cut by 5 bases and J by 7 bases, with 12 bases left in between. This CDR3 reads CAWDPVKNEQFF. The CDR3 nucleotides are TGTGCCTGGGACCCGGTTAAGAATGAGCAGTTCTTC.

The CDR3 protein is CASSPGQGLNYGYTF. CDR3 sequence (DNA): TGTGCCAGCAGCCCCGGACAGGGTCTTAACTATGGCTACACCTTC. The chain employs TRBV6-2 or TRBV6-3 and TRBJ1-2; 8 positions match TRBD1. V shed 6 bases and J 1 base; nucleotides not matched to a gene: 7. The CDR3 is 15 residues long. CDR1 and CDR2 (germline): MNHEY, SVGEGT.